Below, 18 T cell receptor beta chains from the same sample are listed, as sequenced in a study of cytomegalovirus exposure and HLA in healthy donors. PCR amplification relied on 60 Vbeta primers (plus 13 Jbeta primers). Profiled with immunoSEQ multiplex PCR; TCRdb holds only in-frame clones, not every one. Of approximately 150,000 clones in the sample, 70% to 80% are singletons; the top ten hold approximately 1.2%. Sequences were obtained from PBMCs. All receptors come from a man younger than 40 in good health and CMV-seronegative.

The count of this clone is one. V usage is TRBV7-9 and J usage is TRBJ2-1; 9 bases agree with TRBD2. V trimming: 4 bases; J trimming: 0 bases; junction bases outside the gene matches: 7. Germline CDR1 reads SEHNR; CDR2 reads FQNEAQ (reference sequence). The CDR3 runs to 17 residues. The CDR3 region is CASSSRRGGSSYNEQFF. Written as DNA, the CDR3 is TGTGCCAGCAGCTCCCGGCGGGGGGGAAGCTCCTACAATGAGCAGTTCTTC.

CDR3 in amino acids: CASSEALSLVRAGANVLTF. The CDR3 DNA follows: TGTGCCAGCAGTGAAGCTTTGAGTCTGGTCAGGGCTGGGGCCAACGTCCTGACTTTC. The genes are TRBV6-1 and TRBJ2-6; D perhaps matches TRBD1 (5 bases). This CDR3 has 19 amino acids. Germline assignment: CDR1 MNHNS and CDR2 SASEGT. The V and J ends lost 0 bases and 2 bases respectively, with 17 bases between them.

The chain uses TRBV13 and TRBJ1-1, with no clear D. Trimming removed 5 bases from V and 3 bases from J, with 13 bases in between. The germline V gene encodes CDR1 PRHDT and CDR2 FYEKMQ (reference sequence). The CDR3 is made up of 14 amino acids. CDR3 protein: CASSPTSLDTEAFF. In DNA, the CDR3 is TGTGCCAGCAGCCCGACATCGCTGGACACTGAAGCTTTCTTT.

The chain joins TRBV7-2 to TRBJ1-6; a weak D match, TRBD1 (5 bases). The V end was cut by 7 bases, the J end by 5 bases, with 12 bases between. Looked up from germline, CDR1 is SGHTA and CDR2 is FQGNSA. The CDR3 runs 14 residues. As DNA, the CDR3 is TGTGCCAGCATCAAAGACAGAAATAATTCACCCCTCCACTTT. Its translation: CASIKDRNNSPLHF.

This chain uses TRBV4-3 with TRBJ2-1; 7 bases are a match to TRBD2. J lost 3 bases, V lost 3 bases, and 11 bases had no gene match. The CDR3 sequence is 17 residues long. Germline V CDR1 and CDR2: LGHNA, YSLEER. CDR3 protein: CASSQATGGGNYNEQFF. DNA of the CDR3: TGCGCCAGCAGCCAGGCAACTGGCGGGGGTAACTACAATGAGCAGTTCTTC.

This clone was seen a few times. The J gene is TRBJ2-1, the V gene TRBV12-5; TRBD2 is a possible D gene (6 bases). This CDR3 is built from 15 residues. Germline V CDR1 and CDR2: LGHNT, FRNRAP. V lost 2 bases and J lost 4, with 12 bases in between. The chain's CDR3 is CASGLYLGGYNEQFF. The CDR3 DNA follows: TGTGCTAGTGGTTTGTATCTGGGGGGTTACAATGAGCAGTTCTTC.

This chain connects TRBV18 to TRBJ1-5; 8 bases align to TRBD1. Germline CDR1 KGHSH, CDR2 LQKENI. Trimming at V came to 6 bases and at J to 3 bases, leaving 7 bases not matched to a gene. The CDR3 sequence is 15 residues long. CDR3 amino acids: CASSPTGANNQPQHF. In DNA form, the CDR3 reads TGTGCCAGCTCCCCGACAGGGGCGAACAATCAGCCCCAGCATTTT. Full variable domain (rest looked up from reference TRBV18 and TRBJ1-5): NAGVMQNPRHLVRRRGQEARLRCSPMKGHSHVYWYRQLPEEGLKFMVYLQKENIIDESGMPKERFSAEFPKEGPSILRIQQVVRGDSAAYFCASSPTGANNQPQHFGDGTRLSIL.

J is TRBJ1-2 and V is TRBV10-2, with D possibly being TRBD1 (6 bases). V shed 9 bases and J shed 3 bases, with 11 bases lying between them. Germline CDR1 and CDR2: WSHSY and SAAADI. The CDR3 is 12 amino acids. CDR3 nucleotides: TGCGCCAGTGCACAGGGAGACTATGGCTACACCTTC. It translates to CASAQGDYGYTF.

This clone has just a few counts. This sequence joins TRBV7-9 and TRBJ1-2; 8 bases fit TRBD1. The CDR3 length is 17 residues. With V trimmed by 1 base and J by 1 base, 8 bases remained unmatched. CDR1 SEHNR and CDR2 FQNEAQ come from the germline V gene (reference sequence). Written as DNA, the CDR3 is TGTGCCAGCAGCTTAGAACAGGGGGACACGGTTAACTATGGCTACACCTTC. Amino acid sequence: CASSLEQGDTVNYGYTF.

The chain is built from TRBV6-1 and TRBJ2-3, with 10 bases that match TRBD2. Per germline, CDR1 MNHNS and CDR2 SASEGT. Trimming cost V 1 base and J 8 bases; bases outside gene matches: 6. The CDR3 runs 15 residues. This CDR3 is CASSEGLAGAGTQYF. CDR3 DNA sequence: TGTGCCAGCAGTGAAGGCCTAGCGGGGGCGGGTACGCAGTATTTT.

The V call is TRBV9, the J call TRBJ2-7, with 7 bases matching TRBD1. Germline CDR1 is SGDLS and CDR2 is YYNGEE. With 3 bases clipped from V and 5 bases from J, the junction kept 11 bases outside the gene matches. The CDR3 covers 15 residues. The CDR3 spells CASSANSDRDHEQYF. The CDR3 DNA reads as TGTGCCAGCAGCGCCAACTCCGACAGGGACCACGAGCAGTACTTC.

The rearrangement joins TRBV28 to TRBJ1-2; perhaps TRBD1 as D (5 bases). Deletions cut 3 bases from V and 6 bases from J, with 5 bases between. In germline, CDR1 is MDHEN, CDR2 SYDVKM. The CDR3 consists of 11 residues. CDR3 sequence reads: CASSFRDGYTF. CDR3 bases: TGTGCCAGCAGTTTCAGGGATGGCTACACCTTC.

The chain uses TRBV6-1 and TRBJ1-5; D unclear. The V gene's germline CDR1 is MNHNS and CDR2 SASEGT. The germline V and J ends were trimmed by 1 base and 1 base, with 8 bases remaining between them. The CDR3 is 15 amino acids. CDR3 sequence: CASSEDRRSNQPQHF. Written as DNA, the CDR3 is TGTGCCAGCAGTGAAGACAGACGGAGCAATCAGCCCCAGCATTTT.

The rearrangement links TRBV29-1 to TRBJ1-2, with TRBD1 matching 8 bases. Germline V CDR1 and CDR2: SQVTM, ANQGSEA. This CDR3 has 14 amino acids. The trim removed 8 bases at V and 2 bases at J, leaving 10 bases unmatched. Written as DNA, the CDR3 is TGCAGCACCAACCCGGACAGGGCGAACTATGGCTACACCTTC. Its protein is CSTNPDRANYGYTF.

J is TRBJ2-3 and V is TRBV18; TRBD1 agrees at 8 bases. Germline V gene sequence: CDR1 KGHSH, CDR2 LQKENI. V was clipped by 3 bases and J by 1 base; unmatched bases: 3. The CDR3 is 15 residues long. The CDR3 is CASSPPGQGTDTQYF. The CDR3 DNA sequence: TGTGCCAGCTCACCGCCGGGACAGGGCACAGATACGCAGTATTTT.

The CDR3 here is CATSREWDRDSSNQPQHF. DNA of the CDR3: TGTGCCACCAGCAGAGAATGGGACAGGGATTCCAGCAATCAGCCCCAGCATTTT. V and J are TRBV15 and TRBJ1-5; the match to TRBD1 covers 9 bases. This CDR3 comprises 18 residues. Germline loops: CDR1 LNHNV, CDR2 YYDKDF (reference sequence). With 0 bases clipped from V and 1 base from J, the junction kept 7 bases outside the gene matches.

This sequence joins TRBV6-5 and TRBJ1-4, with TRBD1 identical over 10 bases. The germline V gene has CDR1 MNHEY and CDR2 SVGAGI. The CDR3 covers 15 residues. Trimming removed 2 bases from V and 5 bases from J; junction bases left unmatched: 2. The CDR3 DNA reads TGTGCCAGCAGTTACCTGACAGGGGGCAATGAAAAACTGTTTTTT. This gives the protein CASSYLTGGNEKLFF.

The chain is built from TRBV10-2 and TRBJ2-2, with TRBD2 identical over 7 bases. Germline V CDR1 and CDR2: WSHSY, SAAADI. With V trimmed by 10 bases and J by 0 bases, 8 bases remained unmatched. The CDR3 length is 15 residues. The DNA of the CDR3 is TGCGCCACCAACTGGGGGGGAGCGAACACCGGGGAGCTGTTTTTT. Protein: CATNWGGANTGELFF.